The sequence of this TCR beta chain was determined in a study of cytomegalovirus exposure and HLA in healthy donors (TCRdb year 2017). Some background on the complete study: According to an earlier analysis of 450 to 650 of the donors, 150 million to 200 million T cells yielded approximately 120 million unique TCR beta sequences and more than 250 Gb of sequence data. Along with the roughly 670-subject first cohort, a separate validation cohort of over a hundred different subjects was used. All discovery cohort repertoires had been generated using a single sequencing platform. In a later analysis, previously published TCR beta repertoires from 666 donors were re-analyzed and high-resolution HLA genotyping was added so that TCR occurrence patterns could be studied. To predict cytomegalovirus infection status, the study brought together high-throughput TCR immunosequencing, statistical association of individual TCRs with disease status, and machine learning. An early release that covered about 640 HLA-typed donors contained approximately 300 gigabases of sequencing data and approximately 85 million unique TCR sequences. The number of donors typed differed by locus, with roughly 629-640 for A, B, C, DRB1 and DQB1, approximately 500 for DQA1, under 610 for DPA1, and 400 to 490 for DPB1. A later genetic analysis took genome-wide SNP genotypes for about 55% of the 666 donors and used that subset as a discovery cohort. An earlier analysis of several hundred of the donors applied high-throughput TCR beta sequencing to assess whether each TCR beta V gene segment acted as functional or pseudogenic. The study aimed to test whether signatures of past pathogen exposure could be identified by cataloging public T cell receptors. In the later analysis, no new phenotypic data were used to find candidate immune exposures; instead, reliance was placed on TCR beta sequences and their occurrence across donors. The genetic ancestry cluster associated with self-reported Caucasian donors included 80% to 90% of the 300 to 450 genotyped donors. Alongside the repertoire data, information on donor age, sex, ethnicity and CMV serostatus was compiled. Four to six DR-DQ haplotypes were handled as single units for association and clustering, since linkage in the cohort was strong. Across under 500 genotyped donors of the cohort, an average of about 240,000 unique TCR beta nucleotide sequences per donor were sequenced, and 15% to 20% of those sequences were non-productive. Class I and class II HLA loci were covered by the typing at four-digit resolution. The study used immunosequencing to profile the T cell repertoires of hundreds of subjects and linked those repertoires to cytomegalovirus serostatus.

The full study reports these points: When HLA alleles, especially DR and DQ, strongly co-occurred, attributing TCR associations to individual alleles was difficult. The sequencing pipeline was judged likely to have produced a cluster of highly shared sequence variants as a technical artifact. This cohort had only TCR beta chains sequenced, and the lack of alpha or paired-chain data limited which features could be detected. Three of the identified cytomegalovirus-associated TCR beta chains were confirmed in vitro to be specific for cytomegalovirus antigens. Compared with equally common non-associated chains, HLA-associated TCR beta chains in a later analysis were more clonally expanded and had lower generation probabilities. Immune exposure information for the cohort was limited to CMV serostatus. Because counts were too low, about 18 rarely observed V segments, including chromosome 9 orphons, were excluded from the earlier analysis of around 640 of the donors. Presence/absence analyses assumed roughly uniform sequencing depth across donors, an assumption that may not hold. Most CMV-associated TCR beta chains appeared to be HLA-restricted in a later analysis, and the HLA associations seemed to be driven largely by CMV exposure. Some IMGT-functional V segments, including TRBV6-2 and TRBV6-3, could not be distinguished by the 87-base-pair reads and were therefore excluded. A total of roughly 160 TCR beta chains were listed by the study as associated with cytomegalovirus. Correlated functional status among segregating V segments might reflect linkage disequilibrium, but an unknown experimental factor could not be ruled out. A further reported finding was that TCR beta sequences accurately predicted the HLA-A and HLA-B alleles for most subjects in the first cohort. An association between a missense DCLRE1C variant and V-gene and J-gene trimming of TCR beta chains was found in a later genetic analysis and replicated in an independent cohort. An earlier analysis of several hundred of the donors showed that most TCR beta V segments appeared in productive rearrangements either about 90% or about 30% of the time, which broadly matched IMGT annotations. In a later analysis, several top co-occurrence clusters were reported to appear linked to parvovirus B19, influenza, CMV and Epstein-Barr virus. HLA typing was unavailable for some donors at each locus, so association tests used only the typed subset. According to a later genetic analysis, donors in an Asian-associated ancestry cluster had fewer N-insertions in productive TCRs than the approximately 710-donor mean. According to the authors, the approach could potentially be generalized to other disease states and immunological phenotypes. A later analysis found that TCR association rates varied across HLA loci, with DRB1 alleles showing the most associated TCRs and HLA-C alleles the fewest. At a false discovery rate of 0.05, a later analysis linked some 17,000 TCR beta sequences to specific HLA alleles. The classifier was reported to diagnose cytomegalovirus status with high specificity and sensitivity in both the original cohort and the validation cohort. Across donors, most TCR sequences were observed very rarely, whereas some public TCRs were present in many individuals.

The germline ends are 8 bases apart after V is trimmed by 7 bases and J by 8 bases. From the cysteine through the phenylalanine, the CDR3 covers 11 amino acids. CDR3 DNA is the only sequence kept; it has 33 bases, read in frame from the first base. The germline V gene encodes CDR1 MNHNY and CDR2 SVGAGI (reference sequence). There are a few counts of this clone. Its specific antigen is unknown. No much larger clone exists at a distance of one base, and base qualities are not known. In total, roughly 670 healthy bone marrow donors made up the cohort. At the time of sampling, every cohort member was nominally healthy, though immune exposures that went unrecorded were likely present. The donor was CMV seronegative and was included in the group of a few hundred seronegative cohort members. Every donor gave a peripheral blood sample, and the peripheral blood mononuclear cells from that sample were used for TCR beta sequencing. Genomic DNA was extracted from the blood cell samples with the Qiagen DNeasy Blood Extraction Kit.

Library construction relied on the immunoSEQ multiplex PCR assay. A mixture of 60 forward primers for TCR Vbeta segments and 13 reverse primers for TCR Jbeta segments was used in the multiplex PCR. Amplification of the CDR3 region of rearranged TCR beta genes was performed with a multiplex PCR assay on genomic DNA. Amplified TCR beta libraries were sequenced as 87-base-pair reads on the Illumina HiSeq System. Per the original workflow: Across the 670 or so repertoires, a later analysis counted approximately 75 million unique TCR beta chains, some 11 million of which were shared by at least two donors. To remove PCR and sequencing errors, raw reads were error-corrected and collapsed into unique sequences using a nearest-neighbor algorithm that merged closely related sequences. CDR3 sequences were aligned to IMGT reference sequences to assign V, D and J gene segments. Each retained sequence needed at least a six-nucleotide match to both a V gene segment and a J gene segment. Rearrangements were classified as productive when the CDR3 lacked stop codons and remained in frame with V and J, and all other rearrangements were classified as non-productive. Following IMGT convention, CDR3 was defined as the stretch from the second conserved V-encoded cysteine to the conserved J-encoded phenylalanine. The earlier analysis of approximately 590 of the donors excluded any sequence lacking an unambiguous match to a single V gene segment. An earlier analysis of just under 600 of the donors called V segments functional above 56.7% productive rearrangements and segregating when the between-donor standard deviation exceeded 5%. A statistical classification framework was developed to diagnose cytomegalovirus status using the catalog of TCR beta chain sequences. A later analysis assigned V and J genes by comparing TCR nucleotide sequences with IMGT/GENE-DB human TR gene sequences. A later analysis assigned CDR3 sequences and most-parsimonious VDJ recombination scenarios with the TCRdist pipeline. In a later analysis, each TCR beta chain was defined by its CDR3 amino acid sequence together with its V-gene family, and reads lacking a unique V-gene family were excluded. In a later analysis, 450 to 600 highly shared, low-generation-probability nucleotide sequences were removed to address suspected cross-contamination and a sequencing artifact. For each public chain, a later analysis derived a clonal expansion index from normalized ranks of inferred template counts within each repertoire. In a later analysis, generation probabilities were computed with a VDJ recombination model fitted to out-of-frame rearrangements, and the resulting probabilities were checked against IGoR. In a later analysis, hypergeometric tests were used to score TCR-TCR, TCR-HLA and TCR-CMV co-occurrence, with a repertoire-size bias correction applied to TCR pairs. False discovery rates were estimated in a later analysis by permuting HLA or CMV assignments 20 times. In a later analysis, co-occurring TCRs were grouped with DBSCAN, and TCRdist sequence similarity was added when clustering was performed within HLA-allele-positive subsets. For co-occurrence clustering, repertoires with fewer than 30,000 or more than 120,000 public chains were excluded, along with roughly 5 repertoires with anomalous nucleotide sharing. The table was pulled from immuneACCESS by TCRdb, which kept in-frame rearrangements only. Such tables lose some clones; where checked, under half of the loss comes from unresolved V genes, and the rest has no known cause. The V and J calls and clone size were taken over from that table, and D and trimming were inferred from the DNA. Present in this sample are over 100,000 clones, 73% of which were seen just once. The ten largest clones represent around 7.7% of the sample.

The sample comprised PBMCs. This TCR was sampled from a man aged 35 to 55 in good health and CMV-seronegative. Rearrangement joined TRBV6-6 to TRBJ1-4; the D gene cannot be named for sure. The CDR3 reads as follows: CASNEREKLFF. In nucleotides, the sequence is TGTGCCAGCAATGAGAGGGAAAAACTGTTTTTT.